The 22 T cell receptor beta chains given below trace back to one sample, sequenced in a study of blood T cell repertoires in COVID-19 (TCRdb year 2020). The library was built by means of the immunoSEQ multiplex PCR assay. Drawn from immuneACCESS, this table holds only the in-frame rearrangements with V and J called that TCRdb kept. Clones are partly lost; checked studies trace under half to an unresolved V gene and leave the rest unexplained. Here the sample has approximately 180,000 clones; 70% to 85% occur a single time. The ten largest clones add up to roughly 15% of the sample. Material: PBMCs or T cells enriched from blood (not recorded which). The receptors were gathered from a man aged 50 to 60 who had recovered from COVID-19.

This clone was picked up one time. The chain employs TRBV2 and TRBJ2-1; D not resolved. From germline, CDR1 is SNHLY and CDR2 FYNNEI. The CDR3 is made up of 11 amino acids. The V end lost 8 bases, the J end lost 4 bases, and 6 bases lay between the germline ends. The CDR3 is CASGTYNEQFF. For the CDR3, the DNA is TGTGCCAGCGGTACTTACAATGAGCAGTTCTTC.

This chain joins TRBV7-3 and TRBJ1-2, with TRBD1 matching over 7 bases. This CDR3 region has 14 residues. Trimming at V came to 6 bases and at J to 7 bases, leaving 11 bases not matched to a gene. Germline CDR1 reads SGHTA; CDR2 reads FQGTGA. The CDR3 sequence is CASSRDSGALGYTF. The CDR3 DNA follows: TGTGCCAGCAGTCGGGACAGTGGGGCCCTTGGCTACACCTTC.

The chain is built from TRBV14 and TRBJ1-2, with no clear D. This CDR3 contains 14 residues. Deletions cut 4 bases from V and 4 bases from J, with 13 bases between. CDR1 and CDR2 (germline): SGHDN, FVKESK. The CDR3 nucleotides are TGTGCCAGCAGCCCCAGACATCGACCCTATGGCTACACCTTC. Translated: CASSPRHRPYGYTF.

V usage is TRBV18 and J usage is TRBJ2-6, with TRBD1 identical over 7 bases. The CDR3 loop spans 14 amino acids. Germline lookup yields CDR1 KGHSH and CDR2 LQKENI. V lost 5 bases to trimming and J lost 2 bases; unmatched junction nucleotides: 0. CDR3 residues: CASSTGAGANVLTF. As DNA, the CDR3 is TGTGCCAGCTCAACAGGGGCTGGGGCCAACGTCCTGACTTTC.

V usage is TRBV6-5 and J usage is TRBJ2-5, with D possibly matching TRBD2 (5 bases). The CDR3 covers 15 residues. The V end lost 0 bases, the J end lost 0 bases, and 8 bases lay between the germline ends. Germline V CDR1 and CDR2: MNHEY, SVGAGI. The CDR3 bases are TGTGCCAGCAGTTACTCGGACTCCCACCAAGAGACCCAGTACTTC. It specifies CASSYSDSHQETQYF.

The genes are TRBV30 and TRBJ1-1; TRBD1 agrees at 7 bases. This CDR3 region has 12 residues. Germline CDR1 is GTSNPN and CDR2 is SVGIG (reference sequence). With 4 bases clipped from V and 5 bases from J, the junction kept 4 bases outside the gene matches. The CDR3 bases are TGTGCCTGGAAGGGGGCGTGGACTGAAGCTTTCTTT. Encoded protein: CAWKGAWTEAFF. Full variable domain (rest looked up from reference TRBV30 and TRBJ1-1): SQTIHQWPATLVQPVGSPLSLECTVEGTSNPNLYWYRQAAGRGLQLLFYSVGIGQISSEVPQNLSASRPQDRQFILSSKKLLLSDSGFYLCAWKGAWTEAFFGQGTRLTVV.

CDR3 sequence: CARLYPGKGRSGNTIYF. CDR3 DNA: TGCGCCAGACTTTATCCGGGAAAAGGGCGGTCTGGAAACACCATATATTTT. The chain recombines TRBV5-1 with TRBJ1-3, with D unclear. V lost 8 bases and J lost 1, with 22 bases in between. Looked up from germline, CDR1 is SGHRS and CDR2 is YFSETQ. This CDR3 has 17 amino acids.

The gene calls are TRBV28 and TRBJ2-3, with TRBD1 matching over 9 bases. The J segment lost 5 bases and the V segment lost 2 bases, leaving 5 bases of the junction unmatched. This CDR3 spans 15 amino acids. CDR1 is MDHEN and CDR2 is SYDVKM in the germline V gene. The CDR3 reads CASSLGTGHIDTQYF. The CDR3 bases are TGTGCCAGCAGTTTAGGGACAGGGCACATAGATACGCAGTATTTT.

CDR3 DNA sequence: TGTGCCAGCAGTGAATACGGTACTAGCATCGATACGCAGTATTTT. It translates to CASSEYGTSIDTQYF. The chain is built from TRBV25-1 and TRBJ2-3; D perhaps matches TRBD2 (6 bases). V shed 0 bases and J shed 6 bases, with 13 bases lying between them. This CDR3 spans 15 amino acids. Germline CDR1 and CDR2: MGHDK and SYGVNS.

The V gene is TRBV11-1, the J gene TRBJ1-1; no clear D gene. This CDR3 comprises 15 residues. Trimming pared 3 bases from V and 0 bases from J, leaving 11 bases between. CDR1 is SGHAT and CDR2 is FQDESV in the germline V gene (reference sequence). For the CDR3, the DNA is TGTGCCAGCAGCTTCTACAGCTCGATGAACACTGAAGCTTTCTTT. Translation gives CASSFYSSMNTEAFF.

V usage is TRBV5-4 and J usage is TRBJ2-7; D is perhaps TRBD1 (6 bases). V lost 2 bases and J lost 5, with 11 bases in between. CDR1 SGHNT and CDR2 YYREEE come from the germline V gene (reference sequence). The CDR3 has 13 amino acids. The CDR3 reads CASSFQGRHEQYF. Here the CDR3 DNA reads TGTGCCAGCAGCTTTCAGGGGCGTCACGAGCAGTACTTC.

The chain is built from TRBV5-1 and TRBJ1-4, with TRBD1 matching 9 bases. The CDR3 sequence is 16 residues long. Trimming took 2 bases from V and 2 from J; bases not matched to a gene: 4. CDR1 is SGHRS and CDR2 is YFSETQ in the germline V gene. The DNA for the CDR3 is TGCGCCAGCAGCTTACAGGGGGCGGCCACTAATGAAAAACTGTTTTTT. The encoded protein is CASSLQGAATNEKLFF. Together with reference TRBV5-1 and TRBJ1-4, the CDR3 gives the full variable domain: KAGVTQTPRYLIKTRGQQVTLSCSPISGHRSVSWYQQTPGQGLQFLFEYFSETQRNKGNFPGRFSGRQFSNSRSEMNVSTLELGDSALYLCASSLQGAATNEKLFFGSGTQLSVL.

V and J are TRBV2 and TRBJ2-3; no reliable D call. The CDR3 has 14 amino acids. Germline V gene data show CDR1 as SNHLY and CDR2 as FYNNEI. The ends were cut back, 0 bases at V and 7 bases at J, with 11 bases in the middle. CDR3 amino acids: CASSEAVTPHTQYF. The CDR3 coding sequence is TGTGCCAGCAGTGAAGCGGTGACTCCACATACGCAGTATTTT.

The genes are TRBV2 and TRBJ1-1, with a weak D call TRBD1 (5 bases). The CDR3 is 13 amino acids. Per germline, CDR1 SNHLY and CDR2 FYNNEI. The V end was cut by 2 bases, the J end by 2 bases, with 6 bases between. In DNA, the CDR3 is TGTGCCAGCAGTGAAAGGGGAAACACTGAAGCTTTCTTT. Encoded protein: CASSERGNTEAFF.

The DNA of the CDR3 is TGTGCCACCAGTGATTCGCGGGGGACCGGACAGCCCCAGCATTTT. Protein sequence: CATSDSRGTGQPQHF. The V and J genes are TRBV24-1 and TRBJ1-5; weak D call: TRBD1 (5 bases). V lost 2 bases and J lost 7, with 14 bases in between. Germline values: CDR1 KGHDR, CDR2 SFDVKD. The CDR3 spans 15 residues.

This clone was counted a few times. V gene TRBV19 combines with J gene TRBJ1-1, with D perhaps TRBD1 (6 bases). The V end lost 3 bases, the J end lost 4 bases, and 15 bases lay between the germline ends. The CDR3 is made up of 15 amino acids. CDR1 and CDR2 from the germline V gene are LNHDA and SQIVND (reference sequence). The CDR3, as DNA: TGTGCCAGTAGTATTTCGAATCAGGGGCCCACTGAAGCTTTCTTT. It is translated as CASSISNQGPTEAFF.

V gene TRBV11-1 combines with J gene TRBJ1-5; the match to TRBD1 covers 8 bases. V shed 5 bases, J shed 5 bases, and the junction held 2 bases outside the gene matches. Germline V CDR1 and CDR2: SGHAT, FQDESV (reference sequence). The CDR3 runs to 13 residues. The CDR3 spells CASSQTGDQPQHF. CDR3 in DNA: TGTGCCAGCAGCCAGACAGGGGATCAGCCCCAGCATTTT.

The chain uses TRBV19 and TRBJ1-6, with a weak D call TRBD1 (6 bases). Trimming cost V 7 bases and J 4 bases, with 11 bases left between them. This CDR3 region has 14 residues. Germline assignment: CDR1 LNHDA and CDR2 SQIVND (reference sequence). CDR3 DNA: TGTGCCAGTACCGGACAGATTTATAATTCACCCCTCCACTTT. This codes for CASTGQIYNSPLHF.

This clone was detected only once. The chain links TRBV5-6 to TRBJ2-6; TRBD1 aligns across 10 bases. V trimming: 2 bases; J trimming: 0 bases; junction bases outside the gene matches: 2. The CDR3 consists of 17 residues. Germline CDR1 is SGHDT and CDR2 is YYEEEE. The CDR3, as DNA: TGTGCCAGCAGCTTAAGGACAGGGGGCTCTGGGGCCAACGTCCTGACTTTC. Translation: CASSLRTGGSGANVLTF.

V gene TRBV6-5 combines with J gene TRBJ1-6; the D gene is possibly TRBD1 (5 bases). There are 15 residues in the CDR3. V gave up 7 bases and J gave up 2 bases, with 12 bases separating them. The germline V gene has CDR1 MNHEY and CDR2 SVGAGI. The CDR3 is CASTSQGAYNSPLHF. The CDR3 DNA is TGTGCCAGCACCTCACAAGGGGCCTATAATTCACCCCTCCACTTT.

CDR3 sequence (DNA): TGTGCCAGCAGCTTAGTTCTAGGGGGAGGCTACACCTTC. Translated, it gives CASSLVLGGGYTF. This chain links TRBV7-9 with TRBJ1-2; a possible D gene is TRBD1 (6 bases). The ends were cut back, 1 base at V and 8 bases at J, with 11 bases in the middle. The CDR3 spans 13 residues. Germline lookup yields CDR1 SEHNR and CDR2 FQNEAQ (reference sequence).

The rearrangement links TRBV2 to TRBJ2-5, with D possibly being TRBD2 (7 bases). The germline CDR1 and CDR2 sequences are SNHLY and FYNNEI. The CDR3 covers 16 residues. V was pared by 3 bases and J by 5 bases, with 19 bases between. CDR3 coding DNA: TGTGCCAGCAGTGATGATTGGGCCGGGGGGCGGGAGACCCAGTACTTC. Translation: CASSDDWAGGRETQYF. Based on the CDR3 plus reference TRBV2 and TRBJ2-5, the full variable domain is EPEVTQTPSHQVTQMGQEVILRCVPISNHLYFYWYRQILGQKVEFLVSFYNNEISEKSEIFDDQFSVERPDGSNFTLKIRSTKLEDSAMYFCASSDDWAGGRETQYFGPGTRLLVL.